This TCR beta chain is from a study of T cells in Graves' hyperthyroidism and ophthalmopathy. Points from the study as a whole: In simple terms, a model built on 13 V-J features told ophthalmopathy apart from stable hyperthyroidism. Within blood appeared most thyroid clonotypes that had expanded above 0.001.

The germline V gene encodes CDR1 MNHNS and CDR2 SASEGT. The CDR3 has 14 residues. The V gene lost 3 bases and the J gene lost 7 bases, with 13 bases spanning the gap. Template material for amplifying TCR beta CDR3 regions consisted of RNA transcripts. The primer set for the first-round RT-PCR of the TCR CDR3 was HTBI. TCRdb itself ran the multiplex PCR reads through MiXCR, one entry per CDR3 protein. The data contain more than 300,000 distinct CDR3 sequences, 15% to 20% of them singletons. This clonotype was detected ten times or more. Its antigen is not known. The TCR sequence derives from a man younger than 35 with Graves' ophthalmopathy. Material for sequencing was blood. J is TRBJ1-5 and V is TRBV6-1; D is undetermined. CDR3 in DNA: TGTGCCAGCAGTGATGGGGAACAGAGCCAGCCCCAGCATTTT. Protein: CASSDGEQSQPQHF.